The present entry profiles one T cell receptor beta chain with its context. In the study's own analysis: Reference gene primer amplification in the assay estimated nucleated cell counts. Assay: immunoSEQ multiplex PCR; the TCRdb copy retains only in-frame clones and omits some. V and J calls and clone size come straight from that table; D and trimming were deduced from the DNA. The sample includes under 350,000 clones, roughly 85% of them seen just once. This sample is part of a study of blood T cell repertoires in COVID-19. The wider study: Material from acute and convalescent COVID-19 was sourced from the United States, Italy and Spain. In each case, the material was cDNA or gDNA derived from T cells, B-cell-depleted T cells, or PBMCs.

CDR3 size: 14 residues. V gave up 8 bases and J gave up 5 bases; unmatched junction bases: 7. Looked up from germline, CDR1 is LNHDA and CDR2 is SQIVND (reference sequence). Sequenced input: peripheral blood. The clonotype was recovered from a man aged 60 to 69 who had recovered from COVID-19. This sequence joins TRBV19 and TRBJ1-5; TRBD1 matches at 9 bases. The CDR3 bases are TGTGCCAGTTGGCCGGGACAGGGTTATCAGCCCCAGCATTTT. It yields the protein CASWPGQGYQPQHF.